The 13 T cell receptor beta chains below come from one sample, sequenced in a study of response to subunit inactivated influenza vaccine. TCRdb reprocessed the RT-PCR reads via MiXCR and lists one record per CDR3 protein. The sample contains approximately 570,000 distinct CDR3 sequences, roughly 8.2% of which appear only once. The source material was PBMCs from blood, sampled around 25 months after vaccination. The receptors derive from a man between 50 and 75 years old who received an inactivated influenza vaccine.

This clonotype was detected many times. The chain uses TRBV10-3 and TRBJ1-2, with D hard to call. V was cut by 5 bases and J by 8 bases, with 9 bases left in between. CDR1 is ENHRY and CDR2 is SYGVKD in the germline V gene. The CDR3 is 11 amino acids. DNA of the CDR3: TGTGCCATCAGTAACTCTGGCGGCTACACCTTC. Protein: CAISNSGGYTF.

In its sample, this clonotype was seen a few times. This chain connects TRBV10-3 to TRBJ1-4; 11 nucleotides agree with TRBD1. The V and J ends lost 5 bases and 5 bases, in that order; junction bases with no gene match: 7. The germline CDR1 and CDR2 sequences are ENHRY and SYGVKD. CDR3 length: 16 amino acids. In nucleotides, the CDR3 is TGTGCCATCAGTCCGGGACAGGGGGATAGGAATGAAAAACTGTTTTTT. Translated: CAISPGQGDRNEKLFF.

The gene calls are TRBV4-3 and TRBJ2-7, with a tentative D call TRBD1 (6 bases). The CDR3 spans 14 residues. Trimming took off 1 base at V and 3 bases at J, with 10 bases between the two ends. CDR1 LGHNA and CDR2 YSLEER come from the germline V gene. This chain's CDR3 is CASSQGTAVYEQYF. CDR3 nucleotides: TGCGCCAGCAGCCAAGGGACAGCTGTCTACGAGCAGTACTTC.

The CDR3 DNA follows: TGTGCCAGCAGCTTGGGAGGGGTTCGCAATCAGCCCCAGCATTTT. It yields the protein CASSLGGVRNQPQHF. The chain carries TRBV5-6 and TRBJ1-5; perhaps TRBD1 as D (5 bases). Trimming removed 0 bases at V and 2 bases at J, with 9 bases between. This CDR3 contains 15 residues. Germline V gene lookup returns CDR1 SGHDT and CDR2 YYEEEE. Based on the CDR3 plus reference TRBV5-6 and TRBJ1-5, the full variable domain is DAGVTQSPTHLIKTRGQQVTLRCSPKSGHDTVSWYQQALGQGPQFIFQYYEEEERQRGNFPDRFSGHQFPNYSSELNVNALLLGDSALYLCASSLGGVRNQPQHFGDGTRLSIL.

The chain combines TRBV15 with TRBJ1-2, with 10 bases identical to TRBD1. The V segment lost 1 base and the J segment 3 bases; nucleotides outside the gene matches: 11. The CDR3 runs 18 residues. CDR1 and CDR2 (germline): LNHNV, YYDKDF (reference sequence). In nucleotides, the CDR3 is TGTGCCACCAGCAGAGCAGGCTATATGACAGGGGGCGACTATGGCTACACCTTC. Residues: CATSRAGYMTGGDYGYTF.

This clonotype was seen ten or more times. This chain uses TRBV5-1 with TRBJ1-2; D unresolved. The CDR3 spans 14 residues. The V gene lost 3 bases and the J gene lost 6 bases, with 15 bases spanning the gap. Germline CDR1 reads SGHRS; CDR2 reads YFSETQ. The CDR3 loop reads CASSSEAGGNGYTF. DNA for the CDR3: TGCGCCAGCAGCTCGGAGGCGGGTGGCAATGGCTACACCTTC.

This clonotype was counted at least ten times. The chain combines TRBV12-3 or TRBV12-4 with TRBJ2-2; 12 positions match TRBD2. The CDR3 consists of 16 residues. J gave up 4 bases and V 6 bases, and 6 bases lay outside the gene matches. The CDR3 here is CASRPTSGGPTGELFF. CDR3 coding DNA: TGTGCCAGCAGGCCCACTAGCGGGGGGCCCACCGGGGAGCTGTTTTTT.

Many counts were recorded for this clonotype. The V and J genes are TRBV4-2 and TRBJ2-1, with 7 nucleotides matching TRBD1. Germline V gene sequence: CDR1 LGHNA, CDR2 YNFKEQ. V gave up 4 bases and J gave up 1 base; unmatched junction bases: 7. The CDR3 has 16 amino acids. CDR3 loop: CASSPRQGTSYNEQFF. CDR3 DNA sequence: TGTGCCAGCAGCCCCAGACAGGGTACTTCCTACAATGAGCAGTTCTTC.

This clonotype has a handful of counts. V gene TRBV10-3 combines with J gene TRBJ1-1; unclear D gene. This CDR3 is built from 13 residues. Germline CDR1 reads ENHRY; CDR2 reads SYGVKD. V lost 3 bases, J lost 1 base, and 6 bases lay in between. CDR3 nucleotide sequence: TGTGCCATCAGTGACCTGGGGAACACTGAAGCTTTCTTT. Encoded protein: CAISDLGNTEAFF.

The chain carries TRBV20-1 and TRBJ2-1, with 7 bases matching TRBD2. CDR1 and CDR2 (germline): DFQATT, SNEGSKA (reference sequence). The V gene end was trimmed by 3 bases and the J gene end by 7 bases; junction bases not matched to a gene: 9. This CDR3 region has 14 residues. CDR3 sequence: CSASLAGEWNEQFF. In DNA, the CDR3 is TGCAGTGCTAGTTTGGCGGGAGAATGGAATGAGCAGTTCTTC.

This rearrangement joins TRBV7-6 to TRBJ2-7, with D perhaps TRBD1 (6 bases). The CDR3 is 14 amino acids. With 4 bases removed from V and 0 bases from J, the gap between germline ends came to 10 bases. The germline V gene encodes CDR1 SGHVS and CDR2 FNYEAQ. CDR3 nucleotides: TGTGCCAGCAGCTCGATGACAGGCTCCTACGAGCAGTACTTC. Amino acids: CASSSMTGSYEQYF.

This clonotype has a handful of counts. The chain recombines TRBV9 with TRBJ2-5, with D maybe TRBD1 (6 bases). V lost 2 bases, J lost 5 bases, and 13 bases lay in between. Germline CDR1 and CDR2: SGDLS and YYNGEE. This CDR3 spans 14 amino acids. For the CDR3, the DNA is TGTGCCAGCAGCGTTTCCAGGGGCGGTGAGACCCAGTACTTC. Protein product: CASSVSRGGETQYF.

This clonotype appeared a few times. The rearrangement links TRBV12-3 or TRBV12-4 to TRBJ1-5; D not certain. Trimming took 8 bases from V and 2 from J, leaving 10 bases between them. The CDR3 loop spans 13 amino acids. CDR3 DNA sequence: TGTGCCAGCGGAGTTAGCCGCAATCAGCCCCAGCATTTT. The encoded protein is CASGVSRNQPQHF.